A selection of T cell receptor beta chains follows, all from one sample in a study of T-cell reconstitution after alpha-beta-depleted transplantation in children. Using its own MiXCR run on the PCR reads, TCRdb lists one record per CDR3 protein. Among around 400,000 distinct CDR3 sequences, about a tenth were seen once, and the ten largest hold 4.5% to 6%. This sample comprised PBMCs from the stem cell graft donor, obtained from the stem cell graft. The receptors originated from a human donor who donated a stem cell graft to a child with acute myeloid leukemia. Each CDR3 is given with its conserved first and last residue. D genes are given only for firm matches. Size is omitted from some rows. Given values are once, few, many or a class for expanded clones.

>TRBV6-5|TRBD1|TRBJ2-7|many
TGTGCCAGCAGCCGGGACAGGGGCTTCGAGCAGTACTTC
CASSRDRGFEQYF
>TRBV12-3/TRBV12-4|TRBD2|TRBJ2-7|.
TGTGCCAGCAGTCTAGAGGGACTAGCTTACGAGCAGTACTTC
CASSLEGLAYEQYF
>TRBV14|.|TRBJ2-1|few
TGTGCCAGCAGCCTCAGACCAGGGCCTAACAATGAGCAGTTCTTC
CASSLRPGPNNEQFF
>TRBV18|TRBD1|TRBJ2-3|.
TGTGCCAGCTCACCACCGGTGGGGACAGGGGGCGAAGATACGCAGTATTTT
CASSPPVGTGGEDTQYF
>TRBV11-2|.|TRBJ2-1|few
TGTGCCAGCAGCCCCCGACGGGGGGCCTCCTACAATGAGCAGTTCTTC
CASSPRRGASYNEQFF
>TRBV12-3/TRBV12-4|TRBD2|TRBJ2-1|few
TGTGCCACCAATGGTAGAGCGGGAGTTCTCTACAATGAGCAGTTCTTC
CATNGRAGVLYNEQFF
>TRBV29-1|TRBD2|TRBJ2-7|few
TGCAGCGTGGGTCCTAGCGGACCCTACGAGCAGTACTTC
CSVGPSGPYEQYF
>TRBV11-1|TRBD2|TRBJ2-1|few
TGTGCCAGCAGCCTCACTAGCGGAAAGATCCCAATAACTCTATGGGAGCAGTTCTTC
CASSLTSGKIPITLWEQFF
>TRBV4-3|TRBD2|TRBJ2-7|few
TGCGCCAGCAGCCAAAGAGCCCAGCGGGACCCCAACGCCTACGAGCAGTACTTC
CASSQRAQRDPNAYEQYF
>TRBV9|.|TRBJ2-2|few
TGTGCCAGCAGCGGTTCACAGGGCAGTTCCGGGGAGCTGTTTTTT
CASSGSQGSSGELFF
>TRBV20-1|TRBD1|TRBJ2-1|few
TGCAGTGCTAGAGATGGGACGGGATTATCCGACAGGGGCCGACTTGGGTACAATGAGCAGTTCTTC
CSARDGTGLSDRGRLGYNEQFF
>TRBV11-3|TRBD2|TRBJ2-1|many
TGTGCCAGCAGTCGCGGGACTAGCGCTAAACGGCGGGATGAGCAGTTCTTC
CASSRGTSAKRRDEQFF